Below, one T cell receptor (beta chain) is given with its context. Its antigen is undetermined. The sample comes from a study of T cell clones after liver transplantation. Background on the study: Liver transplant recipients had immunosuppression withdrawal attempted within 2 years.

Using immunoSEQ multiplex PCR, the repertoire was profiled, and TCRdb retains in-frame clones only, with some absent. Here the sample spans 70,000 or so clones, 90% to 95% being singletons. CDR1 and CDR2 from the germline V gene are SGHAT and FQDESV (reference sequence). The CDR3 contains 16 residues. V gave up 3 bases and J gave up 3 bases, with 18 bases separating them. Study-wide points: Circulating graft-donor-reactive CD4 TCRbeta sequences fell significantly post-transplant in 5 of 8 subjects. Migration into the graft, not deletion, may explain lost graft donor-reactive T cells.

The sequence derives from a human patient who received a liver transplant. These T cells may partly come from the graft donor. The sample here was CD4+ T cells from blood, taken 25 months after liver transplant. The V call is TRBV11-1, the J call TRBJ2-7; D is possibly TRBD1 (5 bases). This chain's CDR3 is CASSFVQPSGYYEQYF. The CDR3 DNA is TGTGCCAGCAGCTTTGTTCAACCGTCAGGGTACTACGAGCAGTACTTC.